A single sample is the source of the 21 T cell receptor beta chains below, sequenced in a study of blood T cell repertoires in COVID-19. TCRdb's table, derived via immunoSEQ multiplex PCR, lists solely in-frame clones and lacks some. The data hold around 100,000 clones, with more than 75% observed a single time. Source material: peripheral blood. These TCRs come from a man in his 70s with acute or convalescent COVID-19.

The chain carries TRBV9 and TRBJ1-4; the match to TRBD1 covers 9 bases. Trimming removed 4 bases from V and 7 bases from J; junction bases left unmatched: 11. Looked up from germline, CDR1 is SGDLS and CDR2 is YYNGEE. This CDR3 comprises 16 residues. The CDR3 protein is CASSTRTGELSEKLFF. The DNA for the CDR3 is TGTGCCAGCAGCACCCGGACAGGGGAGTTGTCTGAAAAACTGTTTTTT.

The CDR3 sequence: CASSVAGGAADTQYF. The CDR3 nucleotides read TGTGCCAGCAGCGTAGCCGGCGGGGCGGCAGATACGCAGTATTTT. This chain connects TRBV9 to TRBJ2-3; D is possibly TRBD2 (6 bases). Per germline, CDR1 SGDLS and CDR2 YYNGEE. The CDR3 is 15 residues long. V gave up 0 bases and J gave up 4 bases, with 12 bases separating them. The full variable domain, its missing parts supplied by reference TRBV9 and TRBJ2-3, is DSGVTQTPKHLITATGQRVTLRCSPRSGDLSVYWYQQSLDQGLQFLIQYYNGEERAKGNILERFSAQQFPDLHSELNLSSLELGDSALYFCASSVAGGAADTQYFGPGTRLTVL.

The chain couples TRBV6-4 to TRBJ2-7, with 8 bases aligning to TRBD1. CDR1 is MRHNA and CDR2 is SNTAGT in the germline V gene. The V segment lost 7 bases and the J segment 2 bases; nucleotides outside the gene matches: 4. The CDR3 consists of 13 residues. This CDR3 reads CASTPTGAYEQYF. The CDR3 DNA sequence: TGTGCCAGCACCCCGACAGGGGCCTACGAGCAGTACTTC.

This sequence joins TRBV12-3 or TRBV12-4 and TRBJ1-3; D gene uncertain. Trimming shortened V by 5 bases and J by 4 bases, and 3 bases separated the two germline ends. The CDR3 contains 11 residues. The CDR3: CASSPGNTIYF. In DNA form, the CDR3 reads TGTGCCAGCAGTCCGGGAAACACCATATATTTT.

The CDR3 sequence: CASSRTGTGVDIQYF. As DNA, the CDR3 is TGTGCCAGCAGTCGAACCGGGACAGGAGTGGACATTCAGTACTTC. The chain uses TRBV28 and TRBJ2-4, with TRBD1 matching 8 bases. There are 15 residues in the CDR3. The trim removed 5 bases at V and 8 bases at J, leaving 11 bases unmatched. CDR1 is MDHEN and CDR2 is SYDVKM in the germline V gene.

The chain is built from TRBV5-6 and TRBJ1-4; possible D gene TRBD1, 5 bases. This CDR3 has 13 amino acids. V lost 4 bases, J lost 8 bases, and 12 bases lay in between. Germline CDR1 reads SGHDT; CDR2 reads YYEEEE. The CDR3 DNA reads as TGTGCCAGCAGCCAGGGTATTCAGGAAAAACTGTTTTTT. Protein product: CASSQGIQEKLFF.

V usage is TRBV6-1 and J usage is TRBJ1-3, with TRBD1 as a possible D gene (5 bases). Trimming left V 2 bases short and J 9 bases short, with 14 bases between. In germline, CDR1 is MNHNS, CDR2 SASEGT. The CDR3 runs to 14 residues. In DNA, the CDR3 is TGTGCCAGCAGTGAAACTTGGGCAGGGCCCACCATATATTTT. Its translation is CASSETWAGPTIYF.

The sample holds a few counts of this clone. The rearrangement uses TRBV19 and TRBJ1-5; maybe TRBD1 (5 bases). The CDR3 has 14 residues. CDR1 is LNHDA, CDR2 SQIVND, per germline (reference sequence). The V end was cut by 9 bases, the J end by 0 bases, with 12 bases between. CDR3 DNA: TGTGCCAGCACTCGGACACTTAGCAATCAGCCCCAGCATTTT. It translates to CASTRTLSNQPQHF. Combining the CDR3 with reference TRBV19 and TRBJ1-5 gives the whole variable domain DGGITQSPKYLFRKEGQNVTLSCEQNLNHDAMYWYRQDPGQGLRLIYYSQIVNDFQKGDIAEGYSVSREKKESFPLTVTSAQKNPTAFYLCASTRTLSNQPQHFGDGTRLSIL.

The rearrangement links TRBV7-6 to TRBJ1-3, with TRBD1 as a possible D gene (6 bases). The CDR3 has 15 amino acids. Germline V gives CDR1 SGHVS, CDR2 FNYEAQ. Trimming took off 1 base at V and 4 bases at J, with 11 bases between the two ends. The CDR3 nucleotides read TGTGCCAGCAGCTTAGAACAGGGAGGGGGAAACACCATATATTTT. Translating it yields CASSLEQGGGNTIYF.

For this clone: Other DNA sequences in the sample encode the same CDR3. The rearrangement uses TRBV28 and TRBJ2-7; D unclear. The CDR3 length is 12 residues. Germline loops: CDR1 MDHEN, CDR2 SYDVKM. V lost 1 base and J 4 bases, leaving 5 bases between the germline ends. The CDR3 protein is CASSLSGYEQYF. In DNA form, the CDR3 reads TGTGCCAGCAGTTTATCGGGTTACGAGCAGTACTTC.

This clone was seen a single time. The chain combines TRBV19 with TRBJ2-5, with a possible D match to TRBD2 (6 bases). CDR3 length equals 13 residues. Germline V gene data show CDR1 as LNHDA and CDR2 as SQIVND (reference sequence). The ends were cut back, 5 bases at V and 4 bases at J, with 11 bases in the middle. CDR3 sequence: CASSAGWGETQYF. DNA for the CDR3: TGTGCCAGTAGTGCGGGATGGGGAGAGACCCAGTACTTC.

The chain carries TRBV12-3 or TRBV12-4 and TRBJ2-7; 7 positions agree with TRBD1. Trimming removed 10 bases from V and 4 bases from J; junction bases left unmatched: 10. The CDR3 contains 13 residues. The DNA of the CDR3 is TGTGCCACGTCGGGACAGACCTTTTACGAGCAGTACTTC. Translated, it gives CATSGQTFYEQYF.

V and J are TRBV2 and TRBJ1-2; D uncertain. The V gene's germline CDR1 is SNHLY and CDR2 FYNNEI. The CDR3 extends over 13 amino acids. Trimming stripped 3 bases from V and 4 bases from J, with 9 bases between. The DNA for the CDR3 is TGTGCCAGCAGTGATGAGGGATTCTATGGCTACACCTTC. It specifies CASSDEGFYGYTF.

This chain joins TRBV5-1 and TRBJ1-2, with D possibly matching TRBD1 (5 bases). This CDR3 is built from 15 residues. Trimming took off 0 bases at V and 8 bases at J, with 17 bases between the two ends. The germline gives CDR1 SGHRS, CDR2 YFSETQ. CDR3 sequence: CASSLGGDSLEGYTF. Here the CDR3 DNA reads TGCGCCAGCAGCTTGGGGGGCGATTCGCTTGAGGGCTACACCTTC.

Regarding this clone: The germline gene is not matched at one end of the junction; a read error may be the cause. The genes are TRBV5-4 and TRBJ2-2, with a tentative D call TRBD2 (6 bases). Germline V lookup: CDR1 SGHNT, CDR2 YYREEE (reference sequence). The CDR3 totals 16 residues. CDR3 loop: CVSSLSGGSGTGELFF. The CDR3 DNA reads as TGTGTCAGCAGCTTATCTGGGGGGTCGGGCACCGGGGAGCTGTTTTTT.

The chain links TRBV5-1 to TRBJ2-7; TRBD1 aligns across 9 bases. Germline-derived CDR1 and CDR2 are SGHRS and YFSETQ. V shed 4 bases and J 5 bases; nucleotides not matched to a gene: 10. CDR3 size: 15 residues. For the CDR3, the DNA is TGCGCCAGCAGCCGGATAGGGACAGGGAAAGACGAGCAGTACTTC. It is translated as CASSRIGTGKDEQYF.

The chain joins TRBV19 to TRBJ1-1; 8 bases fit TRBD1. Unmatched junction bases numbered 16, after V lost 7 bases and J lost 3 bases. CDR1 is LNHDA and CDR2 is SQIVND in the germline V gene (reference sequence). This CDR3 is built from 17 residues. The DNA of the CDR3 is TGTGCCAGTAACGCCGCGGGTCGAGCGGACAGGGACACTGAAGCTTTCTTT. This encodes CASNAAGRADRDTEAFF.

The gene calls are TRBV4-1 and TRBJ1-4, with 8 bases aligning to TRBD1. CDR1 is MGHRA, CDR2 YSYEKL, per germline. With 1 base clipped from V and 9 bases from J, the junction kept 7 bases outside the gene matches. This CDR3 spans 15 amino acids. The CDR3 coding sequence is TGCGCCAGCAGCCAAGTTCTGGACAGGGCCAAAAAACTGTTTTTT. Its translation: CASSQVLDRAKKLFF.

V gene TRBV28 combines with J gene TRBJ2-1; a possible D gene is TRBD2 (6 bases). This CDR3 has 16 amino acids. In germline, CDR1 is MDHEN, CDR2 SYDVKM. The V end lost 6 bases, the J end lost 8 bases, and 23 bases lay between the germline ends. The DNA for the CDR3 is TGTGCCAGCAGCGACTTCGGGACTCGGGTAGGCCATGAGCAGTTCTTC. Translation: CASSDFGTRVGHEQFF. Based on the CDR3 plus reference TRBV28 and TRBJ2-1, the full variable domain is DVKVTQSSRYLVKRTGEKVFLECVQDMDHENMFWYRQDPGLGLRLIYFSYDVKMKEKGDIPEGYSVSREKKERFSLILESASTNQTSMYLCASSDFGTRVGHEQFFGPGTRLTVL.

This sequence joins TRBV9 and TRBJ2-3; 11 positions agree with TRBD2. Germline values: CDR1 SGDLS, CDR2 YYNGEE. The length of the CDR3 is 15 residues. Unmatched junction bases numbered 4, after V lost 2 bases and J lost 5 bases. The CDR3 sequence: CASSVSGGAKDTQYF. Here the CDR3 DNA reads TGTGCCAGCAGCGTTAGCGGGGGGGCCAAAGATACGCAGTATTTT.

J is TRBJ1-5 and V is TRBV6-5; D call uncertain. CDR1 MNHEY and CDR2 SVGAGI come from the germline V gene. Trimming removed 7 bases from V and 7 bases from J, with 14 bases in between. The CDR3 sequence is 13 residues long. CDR3 DNA: TGTGCCAGCATGAGGGAAGTCAGGCAGCCCCAGCATTTT. As protein: CASMREVRQPQHF.